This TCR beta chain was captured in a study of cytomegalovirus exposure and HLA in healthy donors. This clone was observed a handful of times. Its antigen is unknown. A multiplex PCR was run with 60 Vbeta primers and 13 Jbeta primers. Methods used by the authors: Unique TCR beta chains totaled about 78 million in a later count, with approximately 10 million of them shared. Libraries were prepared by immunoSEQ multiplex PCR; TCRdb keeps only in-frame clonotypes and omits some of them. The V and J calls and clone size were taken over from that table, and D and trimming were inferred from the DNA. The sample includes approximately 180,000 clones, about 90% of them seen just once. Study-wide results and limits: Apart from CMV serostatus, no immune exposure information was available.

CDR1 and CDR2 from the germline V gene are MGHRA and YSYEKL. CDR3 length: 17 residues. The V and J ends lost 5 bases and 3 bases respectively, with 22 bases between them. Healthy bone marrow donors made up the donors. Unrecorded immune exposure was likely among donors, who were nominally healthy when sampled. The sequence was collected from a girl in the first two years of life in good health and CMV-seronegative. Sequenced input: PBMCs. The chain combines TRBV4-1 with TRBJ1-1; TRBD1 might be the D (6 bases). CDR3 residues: CASSDLPGTRRYTEAFF. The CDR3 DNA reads TGCGCCAGCAGCGATCTTCCCGGGACAAGGCGGTACACTGAAGCTTTCTTT.